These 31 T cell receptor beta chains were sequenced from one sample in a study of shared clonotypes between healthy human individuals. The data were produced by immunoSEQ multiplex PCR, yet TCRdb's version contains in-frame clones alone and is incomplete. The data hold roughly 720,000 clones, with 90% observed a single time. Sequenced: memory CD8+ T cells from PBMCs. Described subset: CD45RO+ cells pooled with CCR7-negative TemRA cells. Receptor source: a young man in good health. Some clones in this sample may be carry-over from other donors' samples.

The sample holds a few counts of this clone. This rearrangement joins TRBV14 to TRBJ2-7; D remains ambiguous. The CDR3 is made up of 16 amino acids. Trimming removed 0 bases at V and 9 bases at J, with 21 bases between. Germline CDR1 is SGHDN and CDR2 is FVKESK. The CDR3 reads CASSQDRDTSATLQYF. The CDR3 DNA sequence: TGTGCCAGCAGCCAAGATCGAGACACCTCGGCCACCCTGCAGTACTTC. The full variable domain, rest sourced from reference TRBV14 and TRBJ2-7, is EAGVTQFPSHSVIEKGQTVTLRCDPISGHDNLYWYRRVMGKEIKFLLHFVKESKQDESGMPNNRFLAERTGGTYSTLKVQPAELEDSGVYFCASSQDRDTSATLQYFGPGTRLTVT.

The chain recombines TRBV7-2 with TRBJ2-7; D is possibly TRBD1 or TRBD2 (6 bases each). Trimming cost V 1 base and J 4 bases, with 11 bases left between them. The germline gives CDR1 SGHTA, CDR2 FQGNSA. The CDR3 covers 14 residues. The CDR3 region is CASSLVRGGYEQYF. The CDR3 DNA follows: TGTGCCAGCAGCTTAGTCAGGGGAGGTTACGAGCAGTACTTC.

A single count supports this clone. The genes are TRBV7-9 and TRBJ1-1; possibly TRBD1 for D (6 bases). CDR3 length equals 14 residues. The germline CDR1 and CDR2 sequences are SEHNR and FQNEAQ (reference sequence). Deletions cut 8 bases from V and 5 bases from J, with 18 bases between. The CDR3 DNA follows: TGTGCCAGCGGGGGGCAAGGCGGAAAAACTGAAGCTTTCTTT. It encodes CASGGQGGKTEAFF.

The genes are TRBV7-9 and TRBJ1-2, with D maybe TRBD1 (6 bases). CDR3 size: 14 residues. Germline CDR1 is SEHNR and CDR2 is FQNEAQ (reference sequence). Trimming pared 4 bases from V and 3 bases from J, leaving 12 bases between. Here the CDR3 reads CASSSGGGDYGYTF. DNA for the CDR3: TGTGCCAGCAGCTCCGGGGGGGGCGACTATGGCTACACCTTC.

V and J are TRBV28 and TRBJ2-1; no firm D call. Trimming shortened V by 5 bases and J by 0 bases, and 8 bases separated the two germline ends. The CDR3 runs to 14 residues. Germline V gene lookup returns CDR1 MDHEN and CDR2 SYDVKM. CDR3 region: CASSPPTSYNEQFF. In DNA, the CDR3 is TGTGCCAGCAGTCCGCCCACCTCCTACAATGAGCAGTTCTTC.

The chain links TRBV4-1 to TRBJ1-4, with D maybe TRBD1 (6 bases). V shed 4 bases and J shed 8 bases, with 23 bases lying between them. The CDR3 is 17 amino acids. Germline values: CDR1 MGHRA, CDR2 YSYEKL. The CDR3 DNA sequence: TGCGCCAGCAGCCCCTCTTCAACAGGGAGAGAGGAAGAAAAACTGTTTTTT. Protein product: CASSPSSTGREEEKLFF.

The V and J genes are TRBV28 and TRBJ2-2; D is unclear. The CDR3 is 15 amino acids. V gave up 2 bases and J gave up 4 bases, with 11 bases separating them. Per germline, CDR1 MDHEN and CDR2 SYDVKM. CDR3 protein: CASSLLGEGTGELFF. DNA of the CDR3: TGTGCCAGCAGTTTACTTGGGGAAGGCACCGGGGAGCTGTTTTTT.

The CDR3 DNA reads as TGTGCCAGCAGTTGGCTCGCGGGAGCCACAGATACGCAGTATTTT. It specifies CASSWLAGATDTQYF. This rearrangement joins TRBV6-5 to TRBJ2-3; 7 nucleotides match TRBD2. Unmatched junction bases numbered 6, after V lost 4 bases and J lost 2 bases. This CDR3 is 15 amino acids long. Germline CDR1 and CDR2: MNHEY and SVGAGI.

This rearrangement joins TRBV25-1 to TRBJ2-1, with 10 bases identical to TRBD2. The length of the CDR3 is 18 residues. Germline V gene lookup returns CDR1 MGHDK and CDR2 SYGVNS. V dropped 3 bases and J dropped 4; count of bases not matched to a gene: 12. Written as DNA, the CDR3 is TGTGCCAGCAGTGACGCTAGGCTAGCGGGAGCCGTGTACAATGAGCAGTTCTTC. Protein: CASSDARLAGAVYNEQFF. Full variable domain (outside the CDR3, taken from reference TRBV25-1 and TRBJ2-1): EADIYQTPRYLVIGTGKKITLECSQTMGHDKMYWYQQDPGMELHLIHYSYGVNSTEKGDLSSESTVSRIRTEHFPLTLESARPSHTSQYLCASSDARLAGAVYNEQFFGPGTRLTVL.

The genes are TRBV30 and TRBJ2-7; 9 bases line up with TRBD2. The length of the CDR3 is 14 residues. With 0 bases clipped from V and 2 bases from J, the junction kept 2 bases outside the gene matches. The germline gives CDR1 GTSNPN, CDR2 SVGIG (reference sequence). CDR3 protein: CAWSVAGGPYEQYF. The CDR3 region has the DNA TGTGCCTGGAGTGTTGCGGGAGGGCCCTACGAGCAGTACTTC. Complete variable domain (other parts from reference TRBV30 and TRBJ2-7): SQTIHQWPATLVQPVGSPLSLECTVEGTSNPNLYWYRQAAGRGLQLLFYSVGIGQISSEVPQNLSASRPQDRQFILSSKKLLLSDSGFYLCAWSVAGGPYEQYFGPGTRLTVT.

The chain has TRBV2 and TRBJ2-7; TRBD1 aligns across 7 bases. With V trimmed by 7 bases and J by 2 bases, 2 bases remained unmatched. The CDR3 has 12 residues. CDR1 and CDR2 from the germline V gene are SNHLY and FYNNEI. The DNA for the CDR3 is TGTGCCAGCATCGACAGGGCCTACGAGCAGTACTTC. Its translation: CASIDRAYEQYF.

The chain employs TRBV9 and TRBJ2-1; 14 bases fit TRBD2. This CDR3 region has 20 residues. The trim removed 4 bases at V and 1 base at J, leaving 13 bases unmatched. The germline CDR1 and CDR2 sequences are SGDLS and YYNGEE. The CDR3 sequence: CASSTNPGTSGSGSYNEQFF. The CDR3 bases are TGTGCCAGCAGCACAAACCCCGGGACTAGCGGGAGTGGTTCCTACAATGAGCAGTTCTTC.

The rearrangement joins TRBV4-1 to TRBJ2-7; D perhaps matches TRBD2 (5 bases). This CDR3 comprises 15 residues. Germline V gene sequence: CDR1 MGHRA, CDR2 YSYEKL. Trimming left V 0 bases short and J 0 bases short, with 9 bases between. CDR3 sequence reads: CASSQDPGSSYEQYF. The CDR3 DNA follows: TGCGCCAGCAGCCAAGATCCGGGGTCCTCCTACGAGCAGTACTTC.

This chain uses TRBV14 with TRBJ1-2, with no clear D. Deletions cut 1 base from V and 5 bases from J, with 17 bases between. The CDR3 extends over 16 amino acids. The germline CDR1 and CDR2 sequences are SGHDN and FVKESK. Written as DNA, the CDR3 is TGTGCCAGCAGCCAAGCCCCCCTAGGGCAGGTATATGGCTACACCTTC. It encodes CASSQAPLGQVYGYTF.

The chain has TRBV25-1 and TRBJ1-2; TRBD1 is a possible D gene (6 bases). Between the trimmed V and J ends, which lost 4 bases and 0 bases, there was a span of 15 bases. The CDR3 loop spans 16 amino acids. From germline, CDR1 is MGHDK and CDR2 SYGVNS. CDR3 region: CASSAGTPPANYGYTF. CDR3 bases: TGTGCCAGCAGTGCCGGGACACCCCCCGCTAACTATGGCTACACCTTC.

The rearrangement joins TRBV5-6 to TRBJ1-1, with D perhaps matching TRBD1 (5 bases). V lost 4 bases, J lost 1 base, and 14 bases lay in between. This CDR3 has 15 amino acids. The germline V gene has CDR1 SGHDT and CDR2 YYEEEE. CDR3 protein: CASSPNPRENTEAFF. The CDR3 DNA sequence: TGTGCCAGCAGCCCAAATCCCAGGGAGAACACTGAAGCTTTCTTT.

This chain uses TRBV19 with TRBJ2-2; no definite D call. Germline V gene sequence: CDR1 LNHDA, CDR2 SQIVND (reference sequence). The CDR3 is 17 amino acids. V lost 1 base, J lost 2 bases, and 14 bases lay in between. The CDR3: CASSIALRALNTGELFF. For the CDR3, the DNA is TGTGCCAGTAGTATAGCCCTACGGGCCCTTAACACCGGGGAGCTGTTTTTT.

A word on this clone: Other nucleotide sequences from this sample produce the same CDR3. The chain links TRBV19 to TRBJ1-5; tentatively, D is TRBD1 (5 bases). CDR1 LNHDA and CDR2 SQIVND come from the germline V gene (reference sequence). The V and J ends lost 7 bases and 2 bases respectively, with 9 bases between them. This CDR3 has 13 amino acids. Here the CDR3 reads CASMGQGNQPQHF. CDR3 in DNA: TGTGCCAGTATGGGGCAGGGCAATCAGCCCCAGCATTTT.

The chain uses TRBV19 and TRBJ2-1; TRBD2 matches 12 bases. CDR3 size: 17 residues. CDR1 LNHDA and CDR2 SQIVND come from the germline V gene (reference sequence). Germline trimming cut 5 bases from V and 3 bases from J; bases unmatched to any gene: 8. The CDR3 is CASSVPSGRAGYNEQFF. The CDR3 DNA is TGTGCCAGTAGTGTACCTAGCGGGAGGGCCGGCTACAATGAGCAGTTCTTC.

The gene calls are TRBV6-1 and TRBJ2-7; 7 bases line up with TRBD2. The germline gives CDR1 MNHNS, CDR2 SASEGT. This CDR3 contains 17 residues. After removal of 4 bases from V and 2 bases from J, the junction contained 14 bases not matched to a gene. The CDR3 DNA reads TGTGCCAGCAGTGCCACACCCCGGGAGGAAGGGGCCTACGAGCAGTACTTC. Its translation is CASSATPREEGAYEQYF.

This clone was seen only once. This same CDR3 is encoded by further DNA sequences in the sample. CDR3 DNA sequence: TGTGCCAGCAGCGTAGGTCCAGGATCCTACGAGCAGTACTTC. It codes for CASSVGPGSYEQYF. This chain joins TRBV9 and TRBJ2-7; D is uncertain. The CDR3 sequence is 14 residues long. Germline V gives CDR1 SGDLS, CDR2 YYNGEE. Trimming pared 0 bases from V and 1 base from J, leaving 8 bases between.

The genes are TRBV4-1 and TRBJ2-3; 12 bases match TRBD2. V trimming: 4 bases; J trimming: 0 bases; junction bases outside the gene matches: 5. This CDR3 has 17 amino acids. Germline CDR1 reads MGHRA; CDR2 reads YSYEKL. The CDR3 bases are TGCGCCAGCAGCCCAGGACTAGCGGGACCTAGCACAGATACGCAGTATTTT. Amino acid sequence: CASSPGLAGPSTDTQYF.

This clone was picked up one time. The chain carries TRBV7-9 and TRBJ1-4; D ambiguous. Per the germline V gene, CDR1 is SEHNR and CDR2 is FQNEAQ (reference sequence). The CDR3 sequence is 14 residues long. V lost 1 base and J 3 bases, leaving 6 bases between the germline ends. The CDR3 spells CASSLVGSNEKLFF. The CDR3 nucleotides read TGTGCCAGCAGCTTAGTAGGGTCTAATGAAAAACTGTTTTTT.

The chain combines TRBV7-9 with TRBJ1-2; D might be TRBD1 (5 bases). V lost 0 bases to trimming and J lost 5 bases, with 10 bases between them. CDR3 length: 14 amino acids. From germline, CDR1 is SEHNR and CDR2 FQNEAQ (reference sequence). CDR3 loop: CASSLATRGYGYTF. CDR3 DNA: TGTGCCAGCAGCTTAGCTACAAGGGGTTATGGCTACACCTTC. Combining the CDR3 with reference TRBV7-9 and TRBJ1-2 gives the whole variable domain DTGVSQNPRHKITKRGQNVTFRCDPISEHNRLYWYRQTLGQGPEFLTYFQNEAQLEKSRLLSDRFSAERPKGSFSTLEIQRTEQGDSAMYLCASSLATRGYGYTFGSGTRLTVV.

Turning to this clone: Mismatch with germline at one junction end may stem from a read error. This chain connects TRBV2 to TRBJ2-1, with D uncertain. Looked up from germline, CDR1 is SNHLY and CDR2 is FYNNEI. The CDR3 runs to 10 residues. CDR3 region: CASSGAGRIF. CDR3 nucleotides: TGTGCCAGCAGTGGGGCAGGACGGATCTTC.

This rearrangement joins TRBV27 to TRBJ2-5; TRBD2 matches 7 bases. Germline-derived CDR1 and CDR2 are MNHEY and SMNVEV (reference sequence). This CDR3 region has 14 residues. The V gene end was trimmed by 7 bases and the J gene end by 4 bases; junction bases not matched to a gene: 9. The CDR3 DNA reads TGTGCCAGCACCATTGTACGCGGGGGAGAGACCCAGTACTTC. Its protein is CASTIVRGGETQYF.

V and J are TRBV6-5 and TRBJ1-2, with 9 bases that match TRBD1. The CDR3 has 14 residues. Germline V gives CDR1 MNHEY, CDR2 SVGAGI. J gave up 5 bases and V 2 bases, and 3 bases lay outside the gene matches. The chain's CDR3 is CASSYGTGSYGYTF. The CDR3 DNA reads TGTGCCAGCAGTTACGGGACAGGGAGTTATGGCTACACCTTC.

The CDR3 DNA reads as TGTGCCAGCAGTTTATGGCCCTTGAGTGGGGGGAGCACCGGGGAGCTGTTTTTT. Its protein product is CASSLWPLSGGSTGELFF. The J gene is TRBJ2-2, the V gene TRBV28, with D perhaps TRBD2 (6 bases). Deletions cut 0 bases from V and 4 bases from J, with 18 bases between. CDR3 length: 18 amino acids. CDR1 and CDR2 (germline): MDHEN, SYDVKM. Variable domain in full (rest from reference TRBV28 and TRBJ2-2): DVKVTQSSRYLVKRTGEKVFLECVQDMDHENMFWYRQDPGLGLRLIYFSYDVKMKEKGDIPEGYSVSREKKERFSLILESASTNQTSMYLCASSLWPLSGGSTGELFFGEGSRLTVL.

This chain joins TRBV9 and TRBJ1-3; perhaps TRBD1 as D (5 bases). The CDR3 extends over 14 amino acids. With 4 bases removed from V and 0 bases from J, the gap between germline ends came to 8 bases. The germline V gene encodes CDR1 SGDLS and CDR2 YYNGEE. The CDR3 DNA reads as TGTGCCAGCAGCTTCGGGACCTCTGGAAACACCATATATTTT. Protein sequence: CASSFGTSGNTIYF. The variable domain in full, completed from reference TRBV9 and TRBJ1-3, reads DSGVTQTPKHLITATGQRVTLRCSPRSGDLSVYWYQQSLDQGLQFLIQYYNGEERAKGNILERFSAQQFPDLHSELNLSSLELGDSALYFCASSFGTSGNTIYFGEGSWLTVV.

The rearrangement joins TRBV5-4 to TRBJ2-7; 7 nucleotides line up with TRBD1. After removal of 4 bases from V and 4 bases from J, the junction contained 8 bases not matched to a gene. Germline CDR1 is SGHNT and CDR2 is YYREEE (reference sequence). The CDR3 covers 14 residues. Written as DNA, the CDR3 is TGTGCCAGCAGCGTCCGGGACAGATTATACGAGCAGTACTTC. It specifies CASSVRDRLYEQYF.

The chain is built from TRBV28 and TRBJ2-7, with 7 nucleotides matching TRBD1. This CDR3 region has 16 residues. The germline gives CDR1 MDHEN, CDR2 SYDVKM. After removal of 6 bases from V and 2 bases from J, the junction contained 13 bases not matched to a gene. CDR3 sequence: CASSQHRGYVTYEQYF. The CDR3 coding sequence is TGTGCCAGCAGCCAGCACAGGGGTTACGTCACCTACGAGCAGTACTTC.